The subject of this entry is one T cell receptor beta chain. These data belong to a study of blood T cell repertoires in COVID-19. The wider study: Sources were T cells, B-cell-depleted T cells, or PBMCs; the material itself was cDNA or gDNA.

The Seattle patients joined while their infection was active and were tracked longitudinally afterward. Original data processing: Amplified reference gene primers provided the basis for estimating nucleated cell counts. TCRdb's table, derived via immunoSEQ multiplex PCR, lists solely in-frame clones and lacks some. The V and J calls and clone size are taken from that table; D and trimming were inferred from the DNA. The sample includes approximately 300,000 clones, more than 65% of them seen just once. CDR1 and CDR2 (germline): LGHNA, YSLEER. The V segment lost 0 bases and the J segment 1 base; nucleotides outside the gene matches: 6. CDR3 length: 16 residues.

The sample was peripheral blood. This sequence was found in a person aged 70 to 79 with COVID-19, enrolled during active disease. This chain joins TRBV4-3 and TRBJ2-7; 7 bases map to TRBD1. CDR3 DNA: TGCGCCAGCAGCCAAGACCTCGCGACAGGGTCCTACGAGCAGTACTTC. Residues: CASSQDLATGSYEQYF.